These 6 T cell receptor beta chains share one sample of origin, sequenced in a study of blood T cell repertoires in COVID-19. Only in-frame clones appear in the TCRdb table, and some are missing; sequencing was by immunoSEQ multiplex PCR. The sample has 300,000 to 500,000 clones, over 75% seen once. Sequenced input: PBMCs or T cells enriched from blood (not recorded which). The source is a woman aged 40 to 50 with acute COVID-19.

The chain uses TRBV5-1 and TRBJ2-3, with 9 bases aligning to TRBD1. The CDR3 is 17 amino acids. From germline, CDR1 is SGHRS and CDR2 YFSETQ. With 4 bases clipped from V and 5 bases from J, the junction kept 14 bases outside the gene matches. The CDR3 nucleotides read TGCGCCAGCAGCAGTACCGGGACAGGGAATTCGGGAGATACGCAGTATTTT. Protein: CASSSTGTGNSGDTQYF.

The V and J genes are TRBV7-2 and TRBJ2-7, with D unclear. Between the trimmed V and J ends, which lost 5 bases and 6 bases, there was a span of 14 bases. From germline, CDR1 is SGHTA and CDR2 FQGNSA. The CDR3 has 13 residues. The CDR3 region is CASSLGLGAEQYF. The CDR3 DNA reads as TGTGCCAGCAGCCTAGGGCTAGGAGCCGAGCAGTACTTC.

The chain couples TRBV6-5 to TRBJ1-5; TRBD1 might be the D (6 bases). Germline CDR1 MNHEY, CDR2 SVGAGI. This CDR3 has 15 residues. V was clipped by 5 bases and J by 4 bases, with 15 bases between them. CDR3 sequence: CASSPGRGPNQPQHF. CDR3 nucleotide sequence: TGTGCCAGCAGTCCGGGCAGGGGACCAAATCAGCCCCAGCATTTT.

This chain connects TRBV9 to TRBJ2-3, with a possible D match to TRBD2 (6 bases). V lost 1 base and J 5 bases, leaving 11 bases between the germline ends. In germline, CDR1 is SGDLS, CDR2 YYNGEE. The CDR3 loop spans 14 amino acids. The CDR3 DNA sequence: TGTGCCAGCAGCGTAAGGTGGGGAGGAGATACGCAGTATTTT. Translated, it gives CASSVRWGGDTQYF.

This clone showed up just a few times. The rearrangement joins TRBV19 to TRBJ2-3; TRBD2 matches 11 bases. CDR1 is LNHDA, CDR2 SQIVND, per germline (reference sequence). The V segment lost 8 bases and the J segment 2 bases; nucleotides outside the gene matches: 6. The CDR3 is 15 residues long. This CDR3 reads CASGLAGGLTDTQYF. For the CDR3, the DNA is TGTGCCAGTGGCTTAGCGGGGGGGCTCACAGATACGCAGTATTTT. The whole variable domain, filled in from reference TRBV19 and TRBJ2-3, reads DGGITQSPKYLFRKEGQNVTLSCEQNLNHDAMYWYRQDPGQGLRLIYYSQIVNDFQKGDIAEGYSVSREKKESFPLTVTSAQKNPTAFYLCASGLAGGLTDTQYFGPGTRLTVL.

This chain connects TRBV5-8 to TRBJ1-2; the match to TRBD1 covers 9 bases. This CDR3 spans 13 amino acids. Germline assignment: CDR1 SGHTS and CDR2 YDEGEE. Trimming at V came to 4 bases and at J to 8 bases, leaving 6 bases not matched to a gene. CDR3: CASSQQGARGYTF. CDR3 DNA: TGTGCCAGCAGCCAACAGGGGGCGCGAGGCTACACCTTC.